The 2 T cell receptor beta chains given below trace back to one sample, sequenced in a study of graft-versus-host responses after intestinal transplantation. Their antigens remain unidentified. The assay was immunoSEQ multiplex PCR, and TCRdb's table has in-frame clones only and misses some. The sample shows tens of thousands of clones, roughly nine tenths of them seen only once. The sequenced sample was unstimulated CD8+ T cells sorted from spleen or lymph node cells, obtained before intestinal transplant. The source is a human donor who received an intestinal transplant.

The CDR3, as DNA: TGTGCCAGCAACAGGGACTCCTACGAGCAGTACTTC. Translating gives CASNRDSYEQYF. The gene calls are TRBV28 and TRBJ2-7; D might be TRBD1 (6 bases). CDR3 size: 12 residues. V was clipped by 7 bases and J by 0 bases, with 7 bases between them. CDR1 and CDR2 (germline): MDHEN, SYDVKM.

In DNA, the CDR3 is TGCAGCGTTGAAGATCGACAAGCGGTGGAAGAGACCCAGTACTTC. This encodes CSVEDRQAVEETQYF. The V and J genes are TRBV29-1 and TRBJ2-5; possible D gene TRBD2, 5 bases. The CDR3 covers 15 residues. Germline lookup yields CDR1 SQVTM and CDR2 ANQGSEA. V lost 0 bases and J 3 bases, leaving 14 bases between the germline ends.